This TCR beta chain came from a study of cytomegalovirus exposure and HLA in healthy donors. Whole-study results and caveats: Analyses of presence/absence relied on an assumption of roughly uniform sequencing depth across donors. Serostatus for CMV was the only available immune exposure information. Some V segments, including TRBV6-2 and TRBV6-3, were excluded as indistinguishable.

Regarding this clone: Its antigen is undetermined.

Amplification used 60 Vbeta primers and 13 Jbeta primers. Study processing details: In a later analysis, some 10 million of 60 million to 80 million unique beta chains occurred in at least two donors. The data were produced by immunoSEQ multiplex PCR, yet TCRdb's version contains in-frame clones alone and is incomplete. V and J calls plus clone size are reproduced from that table; the DNA served to infer D and trimming. Seen here are about 65,000 clones, approximately 67% observed once, and the top ten hold 2.5% to 3%. V lost 6 bases to trimming and J lost 1 base; unmatched junction nucleotides: 6. CDR1 and CDR2 (germline): MRHNA, SNTAGT. The CDR3 sequence is 15 residues long.

This rearrangement joins TRBV6-4 to TRBJ2-3; 8 bases are shared with TRBD2. The sample comprised PBMCs. The clonotype comes from a man between 25 and 39 years old in good health and CMV-seronegative. The CDR3 DNA is TGTGCCAGCAGCGGCCGGGGGGGGCGCACAGATACGCAGTATTTT. Residues: CASSGRGGRTDTQYF.